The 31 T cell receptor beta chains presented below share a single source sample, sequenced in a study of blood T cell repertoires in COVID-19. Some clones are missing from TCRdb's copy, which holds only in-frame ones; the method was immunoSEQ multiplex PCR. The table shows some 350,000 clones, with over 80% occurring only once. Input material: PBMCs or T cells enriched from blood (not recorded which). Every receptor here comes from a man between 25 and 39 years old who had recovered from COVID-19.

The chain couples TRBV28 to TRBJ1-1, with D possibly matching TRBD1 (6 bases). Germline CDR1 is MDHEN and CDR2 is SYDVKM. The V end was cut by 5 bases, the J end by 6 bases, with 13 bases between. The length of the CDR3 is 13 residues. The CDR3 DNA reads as TGTGCCAGCAGTATAACAGGGACCGCTGAAGCTTTCTTT. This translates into CASSITGTAEAFF.

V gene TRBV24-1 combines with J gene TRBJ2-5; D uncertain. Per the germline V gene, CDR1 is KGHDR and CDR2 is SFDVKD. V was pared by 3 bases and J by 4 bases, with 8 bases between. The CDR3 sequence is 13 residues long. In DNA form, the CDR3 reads TGTGCCACCAGTGATGGGCTTCCAGAGACCCAGTACTTC. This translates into CATSDGLPETQYF.

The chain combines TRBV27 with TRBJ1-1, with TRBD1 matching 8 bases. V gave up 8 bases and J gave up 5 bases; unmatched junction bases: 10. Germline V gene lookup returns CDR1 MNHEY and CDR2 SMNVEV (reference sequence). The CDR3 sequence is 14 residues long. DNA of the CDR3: TGTGCCAGCCTGAGAGACAGGGGCGGAACTGAAGCTTTCTTT. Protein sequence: CASLRDRGGTEAFF.

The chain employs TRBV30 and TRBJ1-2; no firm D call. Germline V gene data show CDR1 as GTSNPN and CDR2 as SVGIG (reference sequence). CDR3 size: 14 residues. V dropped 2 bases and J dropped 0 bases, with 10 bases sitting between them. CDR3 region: CAWSSGLANYGYTF. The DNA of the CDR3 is TGTGCCTGGAGTTCTGGACTAGCTAACTATGGCTACACCTTC. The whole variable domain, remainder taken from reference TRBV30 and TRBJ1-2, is SQTIHQWPATLVQPVGSPLSLECTVEGTSNPNLYWYRQAAGRGLQLLFYSVGIGQISSEVPQNLSASRPQDRQFILSSKKLLLSDSGFYLCAWSSGLANYGYTFGSGTRLTVV.

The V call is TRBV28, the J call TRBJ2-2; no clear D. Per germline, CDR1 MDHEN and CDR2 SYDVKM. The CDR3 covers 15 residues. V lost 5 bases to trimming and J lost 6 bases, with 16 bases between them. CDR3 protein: CASSPPRMSAGELFF. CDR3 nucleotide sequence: TGTGCCAGCAGTCCGCCGAGGATGAGCGCCGGGGAGCTGTTTTTT.

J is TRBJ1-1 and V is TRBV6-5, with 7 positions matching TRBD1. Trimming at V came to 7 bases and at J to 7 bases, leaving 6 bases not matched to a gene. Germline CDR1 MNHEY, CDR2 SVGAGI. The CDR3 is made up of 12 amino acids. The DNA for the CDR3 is TGTGCCAGCACAAGAGGGACAGTTGAAGCTTTCTTT. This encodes CASTRGTVEAFF.

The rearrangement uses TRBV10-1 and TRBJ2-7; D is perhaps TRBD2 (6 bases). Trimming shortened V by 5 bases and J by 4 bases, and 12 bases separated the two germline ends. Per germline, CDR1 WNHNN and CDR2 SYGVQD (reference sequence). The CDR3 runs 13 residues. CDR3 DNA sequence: TGCGCCAGCAGTAAGGGACTCAATTACGAGCAGTACTTC. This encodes CASSKGLNYEQYF.

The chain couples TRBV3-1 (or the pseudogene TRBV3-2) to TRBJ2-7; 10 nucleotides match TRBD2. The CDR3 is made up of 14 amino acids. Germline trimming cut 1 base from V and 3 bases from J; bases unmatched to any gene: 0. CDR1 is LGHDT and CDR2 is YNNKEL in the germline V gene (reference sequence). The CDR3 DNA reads TGTGCCAGCAGCCAAGGGACTAGCGGCTACGAGCAGTACTTC. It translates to CASSQGTSGYEQYF.

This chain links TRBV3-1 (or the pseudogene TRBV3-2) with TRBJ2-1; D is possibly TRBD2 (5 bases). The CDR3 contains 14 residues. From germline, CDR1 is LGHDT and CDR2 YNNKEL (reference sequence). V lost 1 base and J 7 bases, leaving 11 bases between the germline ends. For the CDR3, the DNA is TGTGCCAGCAGCCAAGTCACTAGGATTAATGAGCAGTTCTTC. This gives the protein CASSQVTRINEQFF.

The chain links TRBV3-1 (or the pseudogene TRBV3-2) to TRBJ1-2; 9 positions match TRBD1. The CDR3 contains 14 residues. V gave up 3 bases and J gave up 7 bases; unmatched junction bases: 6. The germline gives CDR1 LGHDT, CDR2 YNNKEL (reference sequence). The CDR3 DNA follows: TGTGCCAGCAGCCAGACCGGGACAGGGCTTGGCTACACCTTC. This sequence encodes CASSQTGTGLGYTF.

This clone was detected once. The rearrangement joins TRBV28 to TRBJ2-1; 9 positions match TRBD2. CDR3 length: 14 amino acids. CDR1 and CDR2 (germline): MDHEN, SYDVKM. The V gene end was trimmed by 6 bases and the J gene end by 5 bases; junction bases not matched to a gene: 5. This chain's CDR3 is CASSLAGSHNEQFF. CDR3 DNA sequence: TGTGCCAGCAGCCTAGCGGGGAGCCACAATGAGCAGTTCTTC. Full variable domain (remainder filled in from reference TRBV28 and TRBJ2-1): DVKVTQSSRYLVKRTGEKVFLECVQDMDHENMFWYRQDPGLGLRLIYFSYDVKMKEKGDIPEGYSVSREKKERFSLILESASTNQTSMYLCASSLAGSHNEQFFGPGTRLTVL.

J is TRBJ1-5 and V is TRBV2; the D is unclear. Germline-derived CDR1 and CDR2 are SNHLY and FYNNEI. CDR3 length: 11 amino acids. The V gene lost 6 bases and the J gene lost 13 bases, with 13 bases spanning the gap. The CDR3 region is CASRRVLQQHF. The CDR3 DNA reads TGTGCCAGCAGGAGGGTGTTACAGCAGCATTTT.

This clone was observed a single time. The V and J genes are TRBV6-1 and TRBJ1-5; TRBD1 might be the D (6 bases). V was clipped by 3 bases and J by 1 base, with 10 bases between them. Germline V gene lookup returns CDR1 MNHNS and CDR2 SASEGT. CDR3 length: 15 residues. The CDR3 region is CASSDRGGSNQPQHF. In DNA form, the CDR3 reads TGTGCCAGCAGTGACAGGGGAGGGAGCAATCAGCCCCAGCATTTT.

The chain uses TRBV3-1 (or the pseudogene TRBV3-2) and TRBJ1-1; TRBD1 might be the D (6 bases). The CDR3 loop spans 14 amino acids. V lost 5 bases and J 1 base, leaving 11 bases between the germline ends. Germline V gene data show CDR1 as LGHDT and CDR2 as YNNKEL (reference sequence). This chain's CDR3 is CASSSGTPNTEAFF. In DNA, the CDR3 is TGTGCCAGCAGCTCAGGGACACCGAACACTGAAGCTTTCTTT.

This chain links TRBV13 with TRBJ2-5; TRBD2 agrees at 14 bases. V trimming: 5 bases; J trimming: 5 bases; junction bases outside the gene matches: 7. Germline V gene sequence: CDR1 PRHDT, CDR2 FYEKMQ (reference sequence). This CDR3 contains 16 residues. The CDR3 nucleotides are TGTGCCAGCAGCCGCAGACTAGCGGGGGGGGCGGAGACCCAGTACTTC. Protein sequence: CASSRRLAGGAETQYF.

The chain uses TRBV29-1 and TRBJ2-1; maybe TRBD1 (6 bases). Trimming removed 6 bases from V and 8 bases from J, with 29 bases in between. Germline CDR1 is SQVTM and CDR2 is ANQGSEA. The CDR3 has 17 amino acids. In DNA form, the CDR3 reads TGCAGCGTGGGTAGACTTTCACAGGGCGGCCGGCGAGATGAGCAGTTCTTC. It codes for CSVGRLSQGGRRDEQFF.

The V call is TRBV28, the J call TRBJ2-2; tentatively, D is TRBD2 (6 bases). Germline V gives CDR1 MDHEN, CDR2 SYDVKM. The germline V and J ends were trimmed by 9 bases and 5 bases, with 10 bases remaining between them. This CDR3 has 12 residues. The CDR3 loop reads CASKSGTGELFF. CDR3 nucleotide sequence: TGTGCCAGTAAAAGCGGGACCGGGGAGCTGTTTTTT.

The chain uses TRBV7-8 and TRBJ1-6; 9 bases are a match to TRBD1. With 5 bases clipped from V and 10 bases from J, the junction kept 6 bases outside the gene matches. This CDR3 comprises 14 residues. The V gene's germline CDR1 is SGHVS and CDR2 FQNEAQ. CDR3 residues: CASSLGQGSSPLHF. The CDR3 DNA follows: TGTGCCAGCAGCCTGGGACAGGGTAGCTCACCCCTCCACTTT.

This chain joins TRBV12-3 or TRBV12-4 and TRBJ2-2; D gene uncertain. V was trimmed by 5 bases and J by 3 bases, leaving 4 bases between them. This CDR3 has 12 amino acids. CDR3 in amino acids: CASSIDTGELFF. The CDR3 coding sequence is TGTGCCAGCAGTATCGACACCGGGGAGCTGTTTTTT.

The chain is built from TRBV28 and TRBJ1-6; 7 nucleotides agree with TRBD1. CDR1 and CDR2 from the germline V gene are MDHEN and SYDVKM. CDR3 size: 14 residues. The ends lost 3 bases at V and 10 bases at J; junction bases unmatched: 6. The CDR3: CASSLTGNMSPLHF. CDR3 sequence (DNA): TGTGCCAGCAGTTTGACAGGGAACATGTCACCCCTCCACTTT.

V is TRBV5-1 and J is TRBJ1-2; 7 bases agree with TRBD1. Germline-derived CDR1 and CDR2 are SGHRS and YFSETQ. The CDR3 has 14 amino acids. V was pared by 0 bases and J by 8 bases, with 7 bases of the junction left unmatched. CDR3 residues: CASSLVGTGEGYTF. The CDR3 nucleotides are TGCGCCAGCAGCTTGGTCGGTACAGGGGAGGGCTACACCTTC.

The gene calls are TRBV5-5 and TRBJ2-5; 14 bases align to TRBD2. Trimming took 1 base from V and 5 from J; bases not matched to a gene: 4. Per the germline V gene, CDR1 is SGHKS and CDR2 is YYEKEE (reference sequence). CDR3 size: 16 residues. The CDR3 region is CASSLRRTSGGETQYF. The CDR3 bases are TGTGCCAGCAGCTTGCGACGGACTAGCGGGGGGGAGACCCAGTACTTC.

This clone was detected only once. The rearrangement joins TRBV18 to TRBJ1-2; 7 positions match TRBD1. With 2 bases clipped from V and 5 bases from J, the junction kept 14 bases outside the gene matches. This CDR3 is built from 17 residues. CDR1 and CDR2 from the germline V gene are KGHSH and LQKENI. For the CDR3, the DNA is TGTGCCAGCTCACCAGGTCGGGTTGGACAGGCGGGATATGGCTACACCTTC. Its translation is CASSPGRVGQAGYGYTF.

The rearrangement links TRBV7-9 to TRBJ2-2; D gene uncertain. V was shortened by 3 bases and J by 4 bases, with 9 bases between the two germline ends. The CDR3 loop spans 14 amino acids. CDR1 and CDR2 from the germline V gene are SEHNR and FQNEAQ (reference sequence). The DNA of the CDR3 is TGTGCCAGCAGCTTGGGCAGCAGCACCGGGGAGCTGTTTTTT. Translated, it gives CASSLGSSTGELFF.

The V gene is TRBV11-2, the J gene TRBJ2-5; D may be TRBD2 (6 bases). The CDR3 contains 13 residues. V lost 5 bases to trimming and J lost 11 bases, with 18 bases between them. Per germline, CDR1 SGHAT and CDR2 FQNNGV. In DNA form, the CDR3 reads TGTGCCAGCAGCCAACTTTTGGGACTTATGCAGTACTTC. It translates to CASSQLLGLMQYF.

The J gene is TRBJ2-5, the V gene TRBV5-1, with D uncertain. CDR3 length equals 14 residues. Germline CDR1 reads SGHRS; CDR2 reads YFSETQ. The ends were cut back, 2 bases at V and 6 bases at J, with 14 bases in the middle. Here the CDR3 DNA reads TGCGCCAGCAGCTTTCAGGTAGGCCAGAAGACCCAGTACTTC. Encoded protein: CASSFQVGQKTQYF.

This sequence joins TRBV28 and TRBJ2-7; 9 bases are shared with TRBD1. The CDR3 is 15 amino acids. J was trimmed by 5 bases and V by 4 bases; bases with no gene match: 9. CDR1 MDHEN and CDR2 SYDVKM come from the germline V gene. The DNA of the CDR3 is TGTGCCAGCAGTTCGACCGGGACAGGGAGCGACGAGCAGTACTTC. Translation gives CASSSTGTGSDEQYF.

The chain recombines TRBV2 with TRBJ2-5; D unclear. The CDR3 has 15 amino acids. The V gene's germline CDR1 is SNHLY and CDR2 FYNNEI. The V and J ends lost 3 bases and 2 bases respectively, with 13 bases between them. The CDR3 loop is CASSDAGSIQETQYF. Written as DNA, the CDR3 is TGTGCCAGCAGTGACGCCGGGTCGATACAAGAGACCCAGTACTTC.

The CDR3 is CASSGFGTGSEKLFF. The DNA of the CDR3 is TGTGCCAGTAGTGGATTCGGGACAGGGAGTGAAAAACTGTTTTTT. V is TRBV19 and J is TRBJ1-4, with 9 bases matching TRBD1. Trimming took 5 bases from V and 7 from J; bases not matched to a gene: 8. Germline V gives CDR1 LNHDA, CDR2 SQIVND (reference sequence). The CDR3 covers 15 residues.

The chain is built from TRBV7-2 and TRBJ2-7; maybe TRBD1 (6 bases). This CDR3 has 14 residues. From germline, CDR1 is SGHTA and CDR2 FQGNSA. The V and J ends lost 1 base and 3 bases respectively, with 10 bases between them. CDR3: CASSLVLQGYEQYF. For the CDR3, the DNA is TGTGCCAGCAGCTTAGTCTTACAGGGCTACGAGCAGTACTTC.

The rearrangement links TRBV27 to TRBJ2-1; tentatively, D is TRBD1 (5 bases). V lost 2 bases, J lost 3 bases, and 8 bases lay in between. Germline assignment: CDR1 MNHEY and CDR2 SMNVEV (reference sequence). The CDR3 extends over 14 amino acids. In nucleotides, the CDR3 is TGTGCCAGCAGTTTAGGGCAGGGCTACAATGAGCAGTTCTTC. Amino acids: CASSLGQGYNEQFF.